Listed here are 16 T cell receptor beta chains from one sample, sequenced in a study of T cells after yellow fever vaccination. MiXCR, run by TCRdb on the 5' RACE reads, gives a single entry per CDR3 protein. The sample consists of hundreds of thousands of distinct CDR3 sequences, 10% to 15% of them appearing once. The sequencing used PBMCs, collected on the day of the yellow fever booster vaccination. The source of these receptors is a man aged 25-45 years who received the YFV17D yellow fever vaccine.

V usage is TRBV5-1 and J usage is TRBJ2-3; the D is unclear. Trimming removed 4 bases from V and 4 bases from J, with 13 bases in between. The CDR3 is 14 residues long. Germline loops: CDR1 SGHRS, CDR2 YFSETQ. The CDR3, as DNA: TGCGCCAGCAGCCATGACCAGGTCGCAGATACGCAGTATTTT. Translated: CASSHDQVADTQYF.

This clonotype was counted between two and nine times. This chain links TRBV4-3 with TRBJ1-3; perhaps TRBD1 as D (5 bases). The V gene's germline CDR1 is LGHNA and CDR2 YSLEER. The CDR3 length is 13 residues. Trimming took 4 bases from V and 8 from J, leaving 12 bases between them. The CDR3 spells CASSPTQGYTIYF. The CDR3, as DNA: TGCGCCAGCAGCCCGACCCAGGGCTACACCATATATTTT.

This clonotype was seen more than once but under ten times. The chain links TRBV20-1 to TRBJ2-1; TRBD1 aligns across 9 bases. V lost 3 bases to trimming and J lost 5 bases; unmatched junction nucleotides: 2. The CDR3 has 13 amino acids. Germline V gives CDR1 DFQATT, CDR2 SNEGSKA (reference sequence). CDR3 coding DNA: TGCAGTGCTAGGGGGGACAGGGACAATGAGCAGTTCTTC. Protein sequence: CSARGDRDNEQFF.

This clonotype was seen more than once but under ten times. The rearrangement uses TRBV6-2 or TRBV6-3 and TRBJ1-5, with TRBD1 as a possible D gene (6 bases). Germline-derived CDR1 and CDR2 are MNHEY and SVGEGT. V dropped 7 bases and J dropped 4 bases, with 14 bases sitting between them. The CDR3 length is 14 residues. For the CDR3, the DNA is TGTGCCAGCAAAAGGGGGACACTGAATCAGCCCCAGCATTTT. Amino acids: CASKRGTLNQPQHF.

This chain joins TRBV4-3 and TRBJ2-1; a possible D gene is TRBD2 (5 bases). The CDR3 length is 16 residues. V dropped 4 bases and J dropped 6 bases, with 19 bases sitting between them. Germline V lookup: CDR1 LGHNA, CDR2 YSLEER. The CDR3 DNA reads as TGCGCCAGCAGCCGAGCCACCGGGAATTGGGGCAATGAGCAGTTCTTC. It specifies CASSRATGNWGNEQFF.

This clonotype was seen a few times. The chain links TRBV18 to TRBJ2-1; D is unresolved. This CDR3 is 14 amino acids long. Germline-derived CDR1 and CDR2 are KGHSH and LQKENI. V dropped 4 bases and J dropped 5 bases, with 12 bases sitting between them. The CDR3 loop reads CASSLRTGNNEQFF. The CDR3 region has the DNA TGTGCCAGCTCACTTCGGACGGGCAACAATGAGCAGTTCTTC.

CDR3 sequence (DNA): TGTGCCAGCAGTTCCTCAGGACAGCCACTGAACTATGGCTACACCTTC. It is translated as CASSSSGQPLNYGYTF. The genes are TRBV6-5 and TRBJ1-2; tentative D call: TRBD1 (6 bases). The germline gives CDR1 MNHEY, CDR2 SVGAGI. Trimming shortened V by 4 bases and J by 2 bases, and 17 bases separated the two germline ends. The CDR3 is made up of 16 amino acids.

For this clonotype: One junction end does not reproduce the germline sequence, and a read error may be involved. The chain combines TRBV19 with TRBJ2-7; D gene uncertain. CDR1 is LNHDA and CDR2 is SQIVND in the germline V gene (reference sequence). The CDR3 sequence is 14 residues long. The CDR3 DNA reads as TGTGCCAGTAGTTCTCTAGGCTCTCGCGGCGAGCAGCACTTC. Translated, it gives CASSSLGSRGEQHF.

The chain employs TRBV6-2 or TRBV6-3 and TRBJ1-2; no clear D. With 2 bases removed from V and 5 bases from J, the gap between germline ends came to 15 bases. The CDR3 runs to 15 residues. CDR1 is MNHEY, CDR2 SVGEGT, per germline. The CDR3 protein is CASSYPPGGQYGYTF. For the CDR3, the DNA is TGTGCCAGCAGTTACCCCCCCGGCGGCCAATATGGCTACACCTTC.

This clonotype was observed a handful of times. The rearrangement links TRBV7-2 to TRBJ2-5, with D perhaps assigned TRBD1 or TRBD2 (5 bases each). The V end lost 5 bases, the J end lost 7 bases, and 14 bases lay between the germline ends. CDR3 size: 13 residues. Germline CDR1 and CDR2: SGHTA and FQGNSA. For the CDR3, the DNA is TGTGCCAGCAGCACTCGCAGGGACGGGACCCAGTACTTC. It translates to CASSTRRDGTQYF.

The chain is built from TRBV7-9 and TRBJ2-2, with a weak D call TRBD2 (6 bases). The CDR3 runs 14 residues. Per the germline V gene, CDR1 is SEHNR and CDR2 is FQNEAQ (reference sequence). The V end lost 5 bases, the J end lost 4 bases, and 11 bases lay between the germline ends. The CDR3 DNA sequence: TGTGCCAGCAGCAGACTAGTTGGCACCGGGGAGCTGTTTTTT. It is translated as CASSRLVGTGELFF.

CDR3 protein: CASSVDQPNSPLHF. DNA of the CDR3: TGTGCCAGCAGCGTAGACCAACCCAATTCACCCCTCCACTTT. The V call is TRBV9, the J call TRBJ1-6, with D unresolved. CDR1 is SGDLS and CDR2 is YYNGEE in the germline V gene. V lost 0 bases and J 7 bases, leaving 8 bases between the germline ends. The CDR3 runs 14 residues.

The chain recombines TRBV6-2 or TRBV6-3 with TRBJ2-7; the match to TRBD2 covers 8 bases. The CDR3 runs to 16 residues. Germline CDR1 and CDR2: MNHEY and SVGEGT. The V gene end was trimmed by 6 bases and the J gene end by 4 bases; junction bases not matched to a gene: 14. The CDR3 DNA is TGTGCCAGCAGGATTACCGGACTAGCTTGGGGATACGAGCAGTACTTC. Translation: CASRITGLAWGYEQYF.

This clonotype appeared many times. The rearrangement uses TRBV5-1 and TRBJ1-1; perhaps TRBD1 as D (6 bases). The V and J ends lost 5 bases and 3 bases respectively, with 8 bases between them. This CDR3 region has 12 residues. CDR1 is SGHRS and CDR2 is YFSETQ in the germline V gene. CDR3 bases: TGCGCCAGCAGAGGGGGGGACACTGAAGCTTTCTTT. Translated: CASRGGDTEAFF.

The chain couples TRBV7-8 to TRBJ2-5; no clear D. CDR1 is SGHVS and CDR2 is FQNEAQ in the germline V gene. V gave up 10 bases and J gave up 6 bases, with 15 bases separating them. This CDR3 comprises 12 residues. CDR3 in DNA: TGTGCCACCTCTCCCCCGAAAAAGACCCAGTACTTC. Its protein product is CATSPPKKTQYF.

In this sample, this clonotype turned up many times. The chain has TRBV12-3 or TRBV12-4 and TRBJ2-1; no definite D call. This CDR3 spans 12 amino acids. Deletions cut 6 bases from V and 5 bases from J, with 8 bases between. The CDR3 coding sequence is TGTGCCAGCAGCCTTCTACACAATGAGCAGTTCTTC. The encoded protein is CASSLLHNEQFF.